This T cell receptor (beta chain) was found in a study of blood T cell repertoires in COVID-19. This clone has only one observation. Using immunoSEQ multiplex PCR, the repertoire was profiled, and TCRdb retains in-frame clones only, with some absent. The repertoire holds some 350,000 clones, with about 88% as singletons. V was cut by 0 bases and J by 5 bases, with 16 bases left in between. This CDR3 has 16 amino acids. Germline-derived CDR1 and CDR2 are LGHNA and YNFKEQ. The receptor was isolated from a woman between 65 and 79 years old with COVID-19, enrolled during active disease. Sequenced sample: peripheral blood. The chain carries TRBV4-2 and TRBJ1-2; D is ambiguous. In DNA, the CDR3 is TGTGCCAGCAGCCAAGAAGAACGGCAGGCCTTTTATGGCTACACCTTC. This encodes CASSQEERQAFYGYTF.